The 16 T cell receptor beta chains reported below all come from one sample, sequenced in a study of blood T cell repertoires in COVID-19. Data came from immunoSEQ multiplex PCR; TCRdb stores just in-frame clones and leaves some out. The data contain some 340,000 clones, about 85% of them singletons. The material sequenced was peripheral blood. The origin of the receptors is a young woman with acute or convalescent COVID-19.

The chain links TRBV5-1 to TRBJ1-6; 9 positions match TRBD1. The length of the CDR3 is 15 residues. Germline V gene lookup returns CDR1 SGHRS and CDR2 YFSETQ. The V and J ends lost 4 bases and 10 bases, in that order; junction bases with no gene match: 9. The CDR3 loop reads CASSQAGQGSSPLHF. The CDR3 DNA follows: TGCGCCAGCAGCCAAGCCGGACAGGGGTCATCACCCCTCCACTTT.

The J gene is TRBJ1-3, the V gene TRBV9; 7 positions match TRBD1. CDR1 is SGDLS, CDR2 YYNGEE, per germline. Germline trimming cut 2 bases from V and 2 bases from J; bases unmatched to any gene: 4. CDR3 size: 15 residues. CDR3 loop: CASSVSGTAGNTIYF. CDR3 nucleotides: TGTGCCAGCAGCGTCTCCGGGACAGCTGGAAACACCATATATTTT. The full variable domain, completed using reference TRBV9 and TRBJ1-3, is DSGVTQTPKHLITATGQRVTLRCSPRSGDLSVYWYQQSLDQGLQFLIQYYNGEERAKGNILERFSAQQFPDLHSELNLSSLELGDSALYFCASSVSGTAGNTIYFGEGSWLTVV.

This clone was counted a few times. The chain has TRBV6-2 or TRBV6-3 and TRBJ2-7, with 7 positions matching TRBD1. This CDR3 region has 12 residues. Germline V gene lookup returns CDR1 MNHEY and CDR2 SVGEGT. Germline trimming cut 6 bases from V and 7 bases from J; bases unmatched to any gene: 6. The CDR3 DNA reads as TGTGCCAGCAGCCTGACAGGGAAAGAGCAGTACTTC. This encodes CASSLTGKEQYF.

The gene calls are TRBV3-1 (or the pseudogene TRBV3-2) and TRBJ1-2; a weak D match, TRBD1 (5 bases). V dropped 2 bases and J dropped 8 bases, with 9 bases sitting between them. This CDR3 contains 12 residues. Looked up from germline, CDR1 is LGHDT and CDR2 is YNNKEL (reference sequence). The CDR3 sequence is CASSQSQGGYTF. CDR3 DNA sequence: TGTGCCAGCAGCCAATCGCAGGGAGGCTACACCTTC.

The chain uses TRBV3-1 (or the pseudogene TRBV3-2) and TRBJ2-5; 9 bases align to TRBD1. Trimming removed 4 bases from V and 4 bases from J; junction bases left unmatched: 4. There are 14 residues in the CDR3. Germline values: CDR1 LGHDT, CDR2 YNNKEL (reference sequence). The CDR3 protein is CASSPWTGAETQYF. The CDR3 coding sequence is TGTGCCAGCAGCCCCTGGACAGGGGCAGAGACCCAGTACTTC.

The V call is TRBV5-1, the J call TRBJ1-6; 8 nucleotides line up with TRBD1. CDR1 and CDR2 from the germline V gene are SGHRS and YFSETQ. After removal of 4 bases from V and 3 bases from J, the junction contained 3 bases not matched to a gene. The CDR3 has 15 residues. The CDR3 DNA is TGCGCCAGCAGCCAAGGACAGGGCTATAATTCACCCCTCCACTTT. Protein: CASSQGQGYNSPLHF.

The chain employs TRBV7-3 and TRBJ2-2; the match to TRBD2 covers 10 bases. Losses at the gene ends were 2 bases for V and 0 bases for J; bases not matched to a gene: 6. Germline values: CDR1 SGHTA, CDR2 FQGTGA. The CDR3 is made up of 18 amino acids. CDR3 coding DNA: TGTGCCAGCAGCTTAGAGCTAGCGGGGGCGGCGAACACCGGGGAGCTGTTTTTT. It is translated as CASSLELAGAANTGELFF.

J is TRBJ2-1 and V is TRBV27; 13 bases map to TRBD2. J gave up 10 bases and V 3 bases, and 6 bases lay outside the gene matches. The CDR3 extends over 15 amino acids. Germline V gene sequence: CDR1 MNHEY, CDR2 SMNVEV (reference sequence). CDR3 residues: CASSFGLAGVYEQFF. The CDR3 bases are TGTGCCAGCAGTTTCGGACTAGCGGGAGTCTACGAGCAGTTCTTC.

This clone appeared a few times. This chain joins TRBV19 and TRBJ2-2, with D uncertain. The germline V gene encodes CDR1 LNHDA and CDR2 SQIVND (reference sequence). V was trimmed by 1 base and J by 5 bases, leaving 8 bases between them. The CDR3 contains 14 residues. CDR3 in DNA: TGTGCCAGTAGTATAGCGGGTTTAACCGGGGAGCTGTTTTTT. This gives the protein CASSIAGLTGELFF. The full variable domain, rest sourced from reference TRBV19 and TRBJ2-2, is DGGITQSPKYLFRKEGQNVTLSCEQNLNHDAMYWYRQDPGQGLRLIYYSQIVNDFQKGDIAEGYSVSREKKESFPLTVTSAQKNPTAFYLCASSIAGLTGELFFGEGSRLTVL.

V is TRBV24-1 and J is TRBJ2-1; 7 bases align to TRBD1. V lost 5 bases and J lost 10; bases outside the gene matches: 1. The V gene's germline CDR1 is KGHDR and CDR2 SFDVKD. This CDR3 comprises 11 residues. The CDR3 reads CATSARGEQFF. CDR3 in DNA: TGTGCCACCAGTGCCAGGGGGGAGCAGTTCTTC.

V usage is TRBV9 and J usage is TRBJ2-3, with 8 bases identical to TRBD2. The CDR3 has 15 residues. CDR1 SGDLS and CDR2 YYNGEE come from the germline V gene. Trimming took 5 bases from V and 1 from J; bases not matched to a gene: 6. The CDR3 bases are TGTGCCAGCAGAGGGCGGGAGGATGGCACAGATACGCAGTATTTT. It yields the protein CASRGREDGTDTQYF.

This sequence joins TRBV3-1 (or the pseudogene TRBV3-2) and TRBJ1-4, with a weak D call TRBD1 (6 bases). The V end lost 10 bases, the J end lost 5 bases, and 14 bases lay between the germline ends. The CDR3 runs to 13 residues. Germline V gives CDR1 LGHDT, CDR2 YNNKEL (reference sequence). CDR3 sequence (DNA): TGTGCCACGGGGGGGCAGGGGAATGAAAAACTGTTTTTT. Translating gives CATGGQGNEKLFF.

V usage is TRBV11-2 and J usage is TRBJ1-6; D might be TRBD1 (6 bases). Trimming removed 1 base at V and 10 bases at J, with 11 bases between. There are 14 residues in the CDR3. CDR1 and CDR2 (germline): SGHAT, FQNNGV. CDR3 in DNA: TGTGCCAGCAGCTTAGTGAGGGGGAAATCACCCCTCCACTTT. It encodes CASSLVRGKSPLHF.

The rearrangement links TRBV9 to TRBJ1-4; no clear D. V gave up 0 bases and J gave up 4 bases, with 10 bases separating them. This CDR3 region has 15 residues. Germline lookup yields CDR1 SGDLS and CDR2 YYNGEE. The CDR3 DNA is TGTGCCAGCAGCGTAGCCGATCGGGGTAATGAAAAACTGTTTTTT. It translates to CASSVADRGNEKLFF.

The chain has TRBV5-1 and TRBJ1-1; D gene unclear. The CDR3 covers 13 residues. Trimming removed 5 bases at V and 3 bases at J, with 11 bases between. Germline V lookup: CDR1 SGHRS, CDR2 YFSETQ. CDR3 in DNA: TGCGCCAGCAGACTCGACGGGTACACTGAAGCTTTCTTT. Amino acid sequence: CASRLDGYTEAFF. The entire variable domain, with the rest obtained from reference TRBV5-1 and TRBJ1-1, is as follows: KAGVTQTPRYLIKTRGQQVTLSCSPISGHRSVSWYQQTPGQGLQFLFEYFSETQRNKGNFPGRFSGRQFSNSRSEMNVSTLELGDSALYLCASRLDGYTEAFFGQGTRLTVV.

This chain joins TRBV28 and TRBJ1-5; D is uncertain. Germline V lookup: CDR1 MDHEN, CDR2 SYDVKM. The CDR3 is 13 residues long. Trimming took 6 bases from V and 0 from J, leaving 6 bases between them. The CDR3 coding sequence is TGTGCCAGCAGATACGGTAGCAATCAGCCCCAGCATTTT. It codes for CASRYGSNQPQHF.